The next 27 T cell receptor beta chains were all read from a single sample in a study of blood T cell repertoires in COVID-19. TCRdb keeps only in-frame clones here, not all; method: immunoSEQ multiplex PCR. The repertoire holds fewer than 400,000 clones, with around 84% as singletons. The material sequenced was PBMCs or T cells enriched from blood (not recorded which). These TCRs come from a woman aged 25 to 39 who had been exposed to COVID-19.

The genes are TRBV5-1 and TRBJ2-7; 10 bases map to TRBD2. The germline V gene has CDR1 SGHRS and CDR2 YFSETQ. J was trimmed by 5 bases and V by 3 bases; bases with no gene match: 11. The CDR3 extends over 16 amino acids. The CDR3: CASSYGLGTSEDEQYF. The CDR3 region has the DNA TGCGCCAGCAGCTACGGATTAGGGACTAGCGAAGACGAGCAGTACTTC.

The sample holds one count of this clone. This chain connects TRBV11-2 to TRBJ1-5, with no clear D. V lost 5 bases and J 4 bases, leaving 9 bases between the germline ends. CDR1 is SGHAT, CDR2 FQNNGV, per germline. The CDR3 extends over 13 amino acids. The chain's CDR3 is CASSPQRNQPQHF. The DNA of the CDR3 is TGTGCCAGCAGCCCACAAAGAAATCAGCCCCAGCATTTT.

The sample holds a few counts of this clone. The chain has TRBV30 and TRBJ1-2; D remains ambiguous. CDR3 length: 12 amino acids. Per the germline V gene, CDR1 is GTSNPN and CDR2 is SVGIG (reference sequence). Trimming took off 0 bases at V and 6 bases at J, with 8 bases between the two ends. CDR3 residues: CAWSVQANGYTF. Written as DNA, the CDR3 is TGTGCCTGGAGTGTACAAGCGAATGGCTACACCTTC.

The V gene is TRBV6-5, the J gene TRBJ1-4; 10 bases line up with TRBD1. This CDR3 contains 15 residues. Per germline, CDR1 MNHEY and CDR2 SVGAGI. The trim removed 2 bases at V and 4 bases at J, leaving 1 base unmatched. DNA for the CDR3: TGTGCCAGCAGTTACGGACAGGGGGTTAATGAAAAACTGTTTTTT. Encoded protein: CASSYGQGVNEKLFF.

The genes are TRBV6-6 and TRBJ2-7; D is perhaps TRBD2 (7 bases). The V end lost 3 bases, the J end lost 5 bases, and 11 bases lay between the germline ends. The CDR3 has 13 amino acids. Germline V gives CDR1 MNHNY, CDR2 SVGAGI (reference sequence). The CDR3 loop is CASSYGGGDEQYF. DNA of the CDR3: TGTGCCAGCAGTTATGGCGGGGGCGACGAGCAGTACTTC.

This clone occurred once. The CDR3: CAIILTSAYYEQYF. The CDR3 nucleotides are TGTGCCATCATTCTGACTAGCGCTTACTACGAGCAGTACTTC. The V and J genes are TRBV10-3 and TRBJ2-7, with 8 nucleotides matching TRBD2. V lost 7 bases and J lost 3; bases outside the gene matches: 8. The CDR3 totals 14 residues. Germline assignment: CDR1 ENHRY and CDR2 SYGVKD.

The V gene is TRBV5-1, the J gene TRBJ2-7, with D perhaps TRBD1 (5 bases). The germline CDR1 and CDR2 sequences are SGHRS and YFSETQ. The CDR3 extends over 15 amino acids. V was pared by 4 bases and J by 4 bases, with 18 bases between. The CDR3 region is CASSVDSSALYEQYF. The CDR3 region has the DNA TGCGCCAGCAGCGTCGACAGCTCAGCTTTGTACGAGCAGTACTTC.

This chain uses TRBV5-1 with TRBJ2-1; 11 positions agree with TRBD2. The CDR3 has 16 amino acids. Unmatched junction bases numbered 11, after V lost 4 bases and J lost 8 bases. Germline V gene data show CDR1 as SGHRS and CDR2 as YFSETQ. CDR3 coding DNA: TGCGCCAGCAGCCCACCTGCTAGCGGGGGGCGGGATGAGCAGTTCTTC. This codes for CASSPPASGGRDEQFF. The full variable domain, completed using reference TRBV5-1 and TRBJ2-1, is KAGVTQTPRYLIKTRGQQVTLSCSPISGHRSVSWYQQTPGQGLQFLFEYFSETQRNKGNFPGRFSGRQFSNSRSEMNVSTLELGDSALYLCASSPPASGGRDEQFFGPGTRLTVL.

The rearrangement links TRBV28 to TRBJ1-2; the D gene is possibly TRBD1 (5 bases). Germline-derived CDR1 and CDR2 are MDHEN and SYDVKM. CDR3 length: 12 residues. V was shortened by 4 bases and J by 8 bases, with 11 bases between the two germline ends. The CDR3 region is CASSWDSRGYTF. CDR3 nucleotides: TGTGCCAGCAGTTGGGACTCCCGGGGCTACACCTTC.

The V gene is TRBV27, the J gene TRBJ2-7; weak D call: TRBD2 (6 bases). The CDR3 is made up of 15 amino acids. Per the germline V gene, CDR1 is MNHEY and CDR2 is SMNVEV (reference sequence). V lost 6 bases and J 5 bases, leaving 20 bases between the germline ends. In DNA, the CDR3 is TGTGCCAGCAGCCCAGTTAGTGGGGGGTACCACGAGCAGTACTTC. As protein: CASSPVSGGYHEQYF.

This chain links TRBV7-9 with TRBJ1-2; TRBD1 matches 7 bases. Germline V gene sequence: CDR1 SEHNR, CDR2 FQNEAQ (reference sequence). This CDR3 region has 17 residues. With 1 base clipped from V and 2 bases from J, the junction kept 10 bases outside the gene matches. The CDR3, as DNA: TGTGCCAGCAGCTTAGGAGGGTGGCCAGGGGGGAACTATGGCTACACCTTC. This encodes CASSLGGWPGGNYGYTF.

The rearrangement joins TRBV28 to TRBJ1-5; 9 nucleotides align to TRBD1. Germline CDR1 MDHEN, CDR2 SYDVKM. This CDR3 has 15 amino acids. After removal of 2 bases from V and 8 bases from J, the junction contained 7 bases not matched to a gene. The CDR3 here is CASSLRTGAGEPQHF. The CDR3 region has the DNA TGTGCCAGCAGTTTAAGGACAGGGGCGGGGGAGCCCCAGCATTTT. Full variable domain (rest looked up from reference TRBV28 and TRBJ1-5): DVKVTQSSRYLVKRTGEKVFLECVQDMDHENMFWYRQDPGLGLRLIYFSYDVKMKEKGDIPEGYSVSREKKERFSLILESASTNQTSMYLCASSLRTGAGEPQHFGDGTRLSIL.

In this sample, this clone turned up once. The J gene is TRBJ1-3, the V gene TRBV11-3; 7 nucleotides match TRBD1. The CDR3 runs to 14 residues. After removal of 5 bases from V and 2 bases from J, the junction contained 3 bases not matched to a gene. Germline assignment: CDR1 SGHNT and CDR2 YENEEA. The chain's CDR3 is CASSPGTAGNTIYF. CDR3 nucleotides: TGTGCCAGCAGCCCCGGGACAGCTGGAAACACCATATATTTT.

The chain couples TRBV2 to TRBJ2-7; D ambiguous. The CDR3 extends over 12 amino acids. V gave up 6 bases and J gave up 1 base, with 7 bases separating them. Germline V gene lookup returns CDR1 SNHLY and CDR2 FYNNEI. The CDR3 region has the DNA TGTGCCAGCAGGTTAGAGTCCTACGAGCAGTACTTC. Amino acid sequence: CASRLESYEQYF. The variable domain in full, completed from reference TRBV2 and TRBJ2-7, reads EPEVTQTPSHQVTQMGQEVILRCVPISNHLYFYWYRQILGQKVEFLVSFYNNEISEKSEIFDDQFSVERPDGSNFTLKIRSTKLEDSAMYFCASRLESYEQYFGPGTRLTVT.

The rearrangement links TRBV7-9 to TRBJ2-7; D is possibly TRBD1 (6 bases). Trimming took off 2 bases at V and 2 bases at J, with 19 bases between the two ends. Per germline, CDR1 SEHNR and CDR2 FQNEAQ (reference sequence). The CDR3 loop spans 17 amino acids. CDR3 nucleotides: TGTGCCAGCAGCTTACTCAGTCGGACAGCTTCCACCTACGAGCAGTACTTC. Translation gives CASSLLSRTASTYEQYF.

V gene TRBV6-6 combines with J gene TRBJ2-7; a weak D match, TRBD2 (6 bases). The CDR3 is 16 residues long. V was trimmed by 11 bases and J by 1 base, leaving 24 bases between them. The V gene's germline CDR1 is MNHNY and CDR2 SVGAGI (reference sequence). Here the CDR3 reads CAAGGGVGGTSYEQYF. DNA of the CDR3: TGTGCCGCGGGCGGCGGGGTTGGGGGGACGTCCTACGAGCAGTACTTC.

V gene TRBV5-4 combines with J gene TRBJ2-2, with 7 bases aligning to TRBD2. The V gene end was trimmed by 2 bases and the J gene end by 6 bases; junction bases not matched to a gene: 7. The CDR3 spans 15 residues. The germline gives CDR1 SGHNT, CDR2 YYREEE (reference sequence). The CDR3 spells CASSFVAGDAGELFF. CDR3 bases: TGTGCCAGCAGCTTCGTGGCGGGGGATGCCGGGGAGCTGTTTTTT.

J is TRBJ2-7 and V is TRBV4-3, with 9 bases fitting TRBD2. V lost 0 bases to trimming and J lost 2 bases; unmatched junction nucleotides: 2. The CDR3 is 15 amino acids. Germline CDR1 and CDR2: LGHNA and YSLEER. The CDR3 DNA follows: TGCGCCAGCAGCCAAGATTTAGCGGGGGCCTACGAGCAGTACTTC. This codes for CASSQDLAGAYEQYF.

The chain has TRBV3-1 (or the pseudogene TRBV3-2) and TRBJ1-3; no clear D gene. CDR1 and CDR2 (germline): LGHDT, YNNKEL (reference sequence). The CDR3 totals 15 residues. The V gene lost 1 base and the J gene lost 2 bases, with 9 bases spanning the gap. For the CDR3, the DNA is TGTGCCAGCAGCCAAGGACCCGAGGCTGGAAACACCATATATTTT. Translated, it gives CASSQGPEAGNTIYF.

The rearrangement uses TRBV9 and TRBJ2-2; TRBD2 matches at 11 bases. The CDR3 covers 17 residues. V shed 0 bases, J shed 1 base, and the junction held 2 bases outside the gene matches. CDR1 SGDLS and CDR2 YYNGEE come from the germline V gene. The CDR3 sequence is CASSVGLAGGNTGELFF. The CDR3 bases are TGTGCCAGCAGCGTAGGGCTAGCGGGAGGGAACACCGGGGAGCTGTTTTTT.

CDR3 in DNA: TGCGCCAGCAGCTGGGACACCCCCACAGATACGCAGTATTTT. Residues: CASSWDTPTDTQYF. This sequence joins TRBV5-1 and TRBJ2-3, with D maybe TRBD1 (6 bases). CDR1 is SGHRS, CDR2 YFSETQ, per germline. This CDR3 contains 14 residues. Trimming removed 3 bases from V and 2 bases from J, with 10 bases in between.

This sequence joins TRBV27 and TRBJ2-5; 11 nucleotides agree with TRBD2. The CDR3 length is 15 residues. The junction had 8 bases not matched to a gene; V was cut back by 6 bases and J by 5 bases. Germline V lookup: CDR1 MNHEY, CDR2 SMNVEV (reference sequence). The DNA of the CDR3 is TGTGCCAGCAGACTAGCGGGAGTCGTTTGGGAGACCCAGTACTTC. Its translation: CASRLAGVVWETQYF.

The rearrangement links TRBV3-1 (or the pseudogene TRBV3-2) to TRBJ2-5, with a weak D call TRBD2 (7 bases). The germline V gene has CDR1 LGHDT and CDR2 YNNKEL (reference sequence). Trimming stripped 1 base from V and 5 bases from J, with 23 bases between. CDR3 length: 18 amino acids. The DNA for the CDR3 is TGTGCCAGCAGCCAAGGATCGGCGGGGGCATGGTTGTCGGAGACCCAGTACTTC. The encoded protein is CASSQGSAGAWLSETQYF.

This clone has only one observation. The CDR3 bases are TGTGCCAGCAGCTTAGGAGGCCCTCAGGAGACCCAGTACTTC. The encoded protein is CASSLGGPQETQYF. This rearrangement joins TRBV7-3 to TRBJ2-5; D might be TRBD2 (5 bases). CDR1 and CDR2 from the germline V gene are SGHTA and FQGTGA. This CDR3 has 14 amino acids. Trimming stripped 2 bases from V and 5 bases from J, with 12 bases between.

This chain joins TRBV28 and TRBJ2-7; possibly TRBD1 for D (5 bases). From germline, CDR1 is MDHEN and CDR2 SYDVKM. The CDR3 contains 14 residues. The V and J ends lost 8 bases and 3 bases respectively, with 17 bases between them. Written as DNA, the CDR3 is TGTGCCAGCGGTCTCTGGACATCGAGCTACGAGCAGTACTTC. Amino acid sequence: CASGLWTSSYEQYF.

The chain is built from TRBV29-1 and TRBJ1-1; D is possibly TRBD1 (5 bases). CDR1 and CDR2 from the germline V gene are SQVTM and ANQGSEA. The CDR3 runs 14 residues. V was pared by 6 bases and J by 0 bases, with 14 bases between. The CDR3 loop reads CSVGGRALNTEAFF. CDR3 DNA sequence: TGCAGCGTGGGGGGACGGGCCTTGAACACTGAAGCTTTCTTT. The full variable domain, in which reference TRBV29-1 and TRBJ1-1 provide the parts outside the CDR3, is SAVISQKPSRDICQRGTSLTIQCQVDSQVTMMFWYRQQPGQSLTLIATANQGSEATYESGFVIDKFPISRPNLTFSTLTVSNMSPEDSSIYLCSVGGRALNTEAFFGQGTRLTVV.

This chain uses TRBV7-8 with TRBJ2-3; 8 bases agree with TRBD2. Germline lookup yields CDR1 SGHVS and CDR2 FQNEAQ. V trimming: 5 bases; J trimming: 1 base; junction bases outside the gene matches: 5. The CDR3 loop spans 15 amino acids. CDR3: CASSLIAGRTDTQYF. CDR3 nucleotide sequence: TGTGCCAGCAGCCTCATAGCGGGGCGCACAGATACGCAGTATTTT.